What follows are 28 T cell receptor beta chains derived from one specimen sequenced in a study of T-cell reconstitution after alpha-beta-depleted transplantation in children. The TCRbeta library incorporated unique molecular identifiers. Using its own MiXCR run on the PCR reads, TCRdb lists one record per CDR3 protein. The sample lists about half a million distinct CDR3 sequences, approximately 12% seen once, with about 6% in the top ten. The sequencing here drew on PBMCs from the stem cell graft donor, taken from the stem cell graft. The receptors shown here come from a human donor who donated a stem cell graft to a child with combined immunodeficiency.

The CDR3 region has the DNA TGTGCCAGCAGGCCGCCTACTGGCTACAATGAGCAGTTCTTC. Encoded protein: CASRPPTGYNEQFF. V gene TRBV5-4 combines with J gene TRBJ2-1; D not resolved. This CDR3 region has 14 residues. Germline CDR1 is SGHNT and CDR2 is YYREEE (reference sequence). V was pared by 5 bases and J by 3 bases, with 12 bases between.

This clonotype was detected ten times or more. The V and J genes are TRBV12-3 or TRBV12-4 and TRBJ2-3; weak D call: TRBD2 (6 bases). Between the trimmed V and J ends, which lost 5 bases and 6 bases, there was a span of 15 bases. This CDR3 is built from 14 residues. CDR3 in amino acids: CASSPGTWSDTQYF. CDR3 DNA: TGTGCCAGCAGTCCGGGGACTTGGAGTGATACGCAGTATTTT.

This clonotype was counted many times. CDR3 DNA: TGTGCCAGCAGCTCCCGGAGGGGAGGAAAGCAGGCAGATACGCAGTATTTT. Encoded protein: CASSSRRGGKQADTQYF. The chain couples TRBV7-9 to TRBJ2-3; D possibly corresponds to TRBD2 (6 bases). The CDR3 runs to 17 residues. With 4 bases removed from V and 4 bases from J, the gap between germline ends came to 21 bases. Germline V gives CDR1 SEHNR, CDR2 FQNEAQ (reference sequence).

Ten or more counts support this clonotype. The chain combines TRBV5-6 with TRBJ1-1; D is ambiguous. Germline CDR1 reads SGHDT; CDR2 reads YYEEEE. V lost 0 bases, J lost 0 bases, and 3 bases lay in between. This CDR3 contains 13 residues. The DNA of the CDR3 is TGTGCCAGCAGCTTGGGGATGAACACTGAAGCTTTCTTT. Residues: CASSLGMNTEAFF. The variable domain in full, with the rest retrieved from reference TRBV5-6 and TRBJ1-1, is DAGVTQSPTHLIKTRGQQVTLRCSPKSGHDTVSWYQQALGQGPQFIFQYYEEEERQRGNFPDRFSGHQFPNYSSELNVNALLLGDSALYLCASSLGMNTEAFFGQGTRLTVV.

There are many counts of this clonotype. The chain joins TRBV12-3 or TRBV12-4 to TRBJ2-3, with TRBD1 identical over 8 bases. V lost 3 bases, J lost 3 bases, and 2 bases stayed unmatched. The CDR3 is 14 residues long. The CDR3 loop reads CASSFQGATDTQYF. In DNA form, the CDR3 reads TGTGCCAGCAGTTTCCAGGGGGCAACAGATACGCAGTATTTT.

There are a few counts of this clonotype. V is TRBV12-3 or TRBV12-4 and J is TRBJ1-5, with D possibly TRBD1 on 6 matching bases. The CDR3 is 14 residues long. Between the trimmed V and J ends, which lost 3 bases and 2 bases, there was a span of 8 bases. CDR3 protein: CASSLDSRNQPQHF. CDR3 sequence (DNA): TGTGCCAGCAGTTTGGACAGCCGCAATCAGCCCCAGCATTTT.

Only a few counts were recorded for this clonotype. The chain recombines TRBV9 with TRBJ2-6; D is uncertain. CDR1 is SGDLS, CDR2 YYNGEE, per germline. Trimming took off 4 bases at V and 1 base at J, with 6 bases between the two ends. The CDR3 loop spans 14 amino acids. As DNA, the CDR3 is TGTGCCAGCAGCTCTCAATCTGGGGCCAACGTCCTGACTTTC. This gives the protein CASSSQSGANVLTF.

At least ten counts were recorded for this clonotype. The V gene is TRBV20-1, the J gene TRBJ1-2; 10 bases align to TRBD1. The V and J ends lost 5 bases and 6 bases, in that order; junction bases with no gene match: 6. Germline V gene lookup returns CDR1 DFQATT and CDR2 SNEGSKA (reference sequence). The CDR3 runs to 13 residues. The CDR3 is CSAWDRGMHGYTF. The CDR3 DNA is TGCAGTGCTTGGGACAGGGGTATGCATGGCTACACCTTC.

The J gene is TRBJ1-2, the V gene TRBV21-1; the table assigns TRBD1, which was not confirmed against the DNA. TRBV21-1 is assigned pseudogene status. The CDR3 covers 15 residues. CDR3 in DNA: TGTGCCAGCAGCGACCGGGACCTATCTCTGCATGGCTACACCTTC. Translated: CASSDRDLSLHGYTF.

The table lists this clonotype with a few counts. V is TRBV2 and J is TRBJ2-5; D perhaps matches TRBD2 (5 bases). The CDR3 is 16 residues long. V dropped 5 bases and J dropped 7 bases, with 23 bases sitting between them. Germline values: CDR1 SNHLY, CDR2 FYNNEI. The CDR3 protein is CASSLTGSRLTATQYF. CDR3 in DNA: TGTGCCAGCAGTCTAACGGGAAGCAGGCTAACGGCGACCCAGTACTTC.

V and J are TRBV24-1 and TRBJ2-7; 7 bases are shared with TRBD1. V was clipped by 4 bases and J by 7 bases; unmatched bases: 9. CDR1 is KGHDR, CDR2 SFDVKD, per germline. The CDR3 extends over 14 amino acids. The chain's CDR3 is CATSDRDSPGEQYF. CDR3 coding DNA: TGTGCCACCAGTGACCGGGACAGCCCAGGGGAGCAGTACTTC.

Details on this clonotype: A read error is likely, as this CDR3 ends without the conserved phenylalanine or tryptophan. The limits of the CDR3 on the DNA are not certain, so only TCRdb's listed CDR3 is given. The chain joins TRBV3-1 to TRBJ2-1; the table names TRBD1, a call not compared with the DNA. The CDR3 has 11 amino acids, counting both end residues. Looked up from germline, CDR1 is LGHDT and CDR2 is YNNKEL (reference sequence). The CDR3 region is CASSLLGHLSL.

J is TRBJ2-3 and V is TRBV5-1, with D perhaps TRBD2 (5 bases). Between the trimmed V and J ends, which lost 0 bases and 4 bases, there was a span of 12 bases. The length of the CDR3 is 15 residues. Germline V CDR1 and CDR2: SGHRS, YFSETQ. CDR3 sequence: CASSLGGPGADTQYF. The CDR3 coding sequence is TGCGCCAGCAGCTTGGGAGGGCCCGGGGCAGATACGCAGTATTTT.

This clonotype was found many times. The rearrangement links TRBV29-1 to TRBJ1-1; TRBD1 matches at 7 bases. V shed 1 base and J 8 bases; nucleotides not matched to a gene: 4. The germline gives CDR1 SQVTM, CDR2 ANQGSEA. The CDR3 has 12 residues. CDR3 protein: CSVEAGGLEAFF. In nucleotides, the CDR3 is TGCAGCGTTGAAGCAGGGGGTCTGGAAGCTTTCTTT.

This clonotype was picked up many times. The gene calls are TRBV7-9 and TRBJ2-7; D remains unclear. V lost 5 bases and J lost 3, with 14 bases in between. CDR1 and CDR2 (germline): SEHNR, FQNEAQ (reference sequence). CDR3 length: 14 residues. The CDR3 loop reads CASSPGTWGYEQYF. The CDR3 region has the DNA TGTGCCAGCAGCCCCGGTACGTGGGGCTACGAGCAGTACTTC.

This clonotype was counted ten times or more. The chain is built from TRBV10-3 and TRBJ1-2, with 9 bases lining up with TRBD1. Trimming cost V 4 bases and J 5 bases; bases outside gene matches: 14. The CDR3 length is 17 residues. Per germline, CDR1 ENHRY and CDR2 SYGVKD. The CDR3 here is CAISGDTRDRVDYGYTF. CDR3 DNA: TGTGCCATCAGTGGTGACACCCGGGACAGGGTGGATTATGGCTACACCTTC.

The genes are TRBV5-1 and TRBJ2-1; no definite D call. Germline CDR1 is SGHRS and CDR2 is YFSETQ. The V end lost 0 bases, the J end lost 10 bases, and 11 bases lay between the germline ends. The CDR3 consists of 13 residues. CDR3 in amino acids: CASSLAVDGEQFF. CDR3 nucleotide sequence: TGCGCCAGCAGCTTGGCCGTGGATGGAGAGCAGTTCTTC.

This clonotype was detected many times. This chain connects TRBV7-9 to TRBJ1-3; 7 nucleotides match TRBD1. J gave up 4 bases and V 4 bases, and 4 bases lay outside the gene matches. CDR1 and CDR2 from the germline V gene are SEHNR and FQNEAQ (reference sequence). The CDR3 spans 14 residues. The CDR3 sequence is CASSSPGQGNTIYF. The DNA of the CDR3 is TGTGCCAGCAGCTCGCCGGGACAGGGAAACACCATATATTTT.

The chain joins TRBV6-1 to TRBJ2-5, with D tentatively TRBD1 (6 bases). This CDR3 contains 16 residues. The V end was cut by 6 bases, the J end by 5 bases, with 22 bases between. Germline lookup yields CDR1 MNHNS and CDR2 SASEGT. The CDR3 nucleotides are TGTGCCAGCAGCAGCACCGGGACACGGACCCCGGAGACCCAGTACTTC. It codes for CASSSTGTRTPETQYF.

V usage is TRBV5-1 and J usage is TRBJ2-1; TRBD2 is a possible D gene (5 bases). The CDR3 length is 15 residues. Germline V gene data show CDR1 as SGHRS and CDR2 as YFSETQ. The V end was cut by 6 bases, the J end by 3 bases, with 16 bases between. CDR3 nucleotide sequence: TGCGCCAGCAAGGAACTGGATGACTACTACAATGAGCAGTTCTTC. It yields the protein CASKELDDYYNEQFF.

This chain uses TRBV6-5 with TRBJ1-1, with 7 bases that match TRBD1. Germline loops: CDR1 MNHEY, CDR2 SVGAGI. The CDR3 has 16 residues. The V segment lost 4 bases and the J segment 6 bases; nucleotides outside the gene matches: 14. CDR3 residues: CASSSPRSTGSPEAFF. As DNA, the CDR3 is TGTGCCAGCAGTTCACCCCGATCGACAGGGAGCCCTGAAGCTTTCTTT.

The V call is TRBV19, the J call TRBJ1-1, with TRBD1 matching over 7 bases. The V and J ends lost 5 bases and 6 bases, in that order; junction bases with no gene match: 9. The CDR3 extends over 14 amino acids. CDR1 and CDR2 from the germline V gene are LNHDA and SQIVND (reference sequence). CDR3 sequence: CASSPLDRRAEAFF. The CDR3, as DNA: TGTGCCAGTAGTCCTCTGGACAGGAGGGCTGAAGCTTTCTTT.

This clonotype occurred a few times. This chain links TRBV7-9 with TRBJ2-6; D might be TRBD1 or TRBD2, each matching 5 bases. Germline assignment: CDR1 SEHNR and CDR2 FQNEAQ (reference sequence). The CDR3 covers 14 residues. V lost 3 bases and J 6 bases, leaving 9 bases between the germline ends. The CDR3 bases are TGTGCCAGCAGCTTCGGGGCCTCGGCCAACGTCCTGACTTTC. Translation: CASSFGASANVLTF. The full variable domain, completed using reference TRBV7-9 and TRBJ2-6, is DTGVSQNPRHKITKRGQNVTFRCDPISEHNRLYWYRQTLGQGPEFLTYFQNEAQLEKSRLLSDRFSAERPKGSFSTLEIQRTEQGDSAMYLCASSFGASANVLTFGAGSRLTVL.

The chain has TRBV20-1 and TRBJ1-1; D gene unclear. Germline V gives CDR1 DFQATT, CDR2 SNEGSKA (reference sequence). V lost 1 base to trimming and J lost 0 bases, with 21 bases between them. CDR3 length: 18 residues. The CDR3 nucleotides read TGCAGTGCTAGAGTTCTCGGAAGCACGGTCGGGTTGAACACTGAAGCTTTCTTT. Amino acid sequence: CSARVLGSTVGLNTEAFF.

The chain combines TRBV20-1 with TRBJ2-7, with TRBD1 matching 9 bases. V lost 1 base to trimming and J lost 2 bases; unmatched junction nucleotides: 9. The CDR3 spans 16 residues. In germline, CDR1 is DFQATT, CDR2 SNEGSKA (reference sequence). CDR3 region: CSARVSDRGLAYEQYF. CDR3 nucleotides: TGCAGTGCTAGAGTTTCGGACAGGGGACTGGCCTACGAGCAGTACTTC.

This clonotype occurred a few times. This chain uses TRBV27 with TRBJ1-6; no firm D call. This CDR3 contains 17 residues. V was shortened by 5 bases and J by 0 bases, with 14 bases between the two germline ends. Germline CDR1 is MNHEY and CDR2 is SMNVEV (reference sequence). CDR3 nucleotide sequence: TGTGCCAGCAGTCTTCAGTCTACCCACTCCTATAATTCACCCCTCCACTTT. Its protein product is CASSLQSTHSYNSPLHF.

In its sample, this clonotype was seen a few times. This rearrangement joins TRBV29-1 to TRBJ1-2; the D gene is possibly TRBD1 (5 bases). Germline loops: CDR1 SQVTM, CDR2 ANQGSEA. Trimming stripped 3 bases from V and 8 bases from J, with 13 bases between. This CDR3 has 12 residues. The CDR3, as DNA: TGCAGCGTTGAGGGGGGTGTAAGAGGCTACACCTTC. It is translated as CSVEGGVRGYTF.

This chain connects TRBV20-1 to TRBJ2-3; D call uncertain. Looked up from germline, CDR1 is DFQATT and CDR2 is SNEGSKA (reference sequence). Trimming took off 5 bases at V and 4 bases at J, with 10 bases between the two ends. The CDR3 loop spans 12 amino acids. CDR3 in amino acids: CSAFDPPDTQYF. CDR3 nucleotides: TGCAGTGCTTTCGACCCCCCAGATACGCAGTATTTT.